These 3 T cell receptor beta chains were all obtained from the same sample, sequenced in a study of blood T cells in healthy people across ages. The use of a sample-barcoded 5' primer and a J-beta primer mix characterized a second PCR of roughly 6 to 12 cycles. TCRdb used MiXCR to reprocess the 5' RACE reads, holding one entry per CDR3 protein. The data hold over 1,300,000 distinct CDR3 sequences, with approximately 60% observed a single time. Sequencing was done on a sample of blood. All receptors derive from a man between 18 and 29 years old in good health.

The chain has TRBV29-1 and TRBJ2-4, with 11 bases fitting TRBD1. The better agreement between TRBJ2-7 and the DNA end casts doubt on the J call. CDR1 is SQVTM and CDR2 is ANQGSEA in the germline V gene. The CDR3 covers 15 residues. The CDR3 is CSVVQGGTGGYEQYF. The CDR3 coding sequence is TGCAGCGTTGTCCAAGGGGGGACAGGGGGTTACGAGCAGTACTTC.

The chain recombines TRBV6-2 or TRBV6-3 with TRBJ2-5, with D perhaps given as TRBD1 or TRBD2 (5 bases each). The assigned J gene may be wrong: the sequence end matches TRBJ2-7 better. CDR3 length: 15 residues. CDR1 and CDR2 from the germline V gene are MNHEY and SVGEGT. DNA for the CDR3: TGTGCCAGCAGTTACTCGACCAGGGACGCGTACGAGCAGTACTTC. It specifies CASSYSTRDAYEQYF.

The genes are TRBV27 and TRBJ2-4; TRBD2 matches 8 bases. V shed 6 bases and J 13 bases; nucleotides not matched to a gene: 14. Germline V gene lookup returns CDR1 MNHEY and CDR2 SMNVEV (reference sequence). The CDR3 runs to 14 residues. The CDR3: CASRKAGGVGEQYF. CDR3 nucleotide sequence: TGTGCCAGCAGGAAAGCCGGGGGGGTTGGTGAGCAGTACTTC.